The clone carrying this T cell receptor (beta chain) was counted at least ten times. The target antigen is unknown. With 8 bases removed from V and 7 bases from J, the gap between germline ends came to 14 bases. CDR1 SGHAT and CDR2 FQDESV come from the germline V gene (reference sequence). This CDR3 has 13 residues. A single record per CDR3 protein comes from TCRdb applying MiXCR to the 5' RACE reads. Found here are 16,000 or so distinct CDR3 sequences, approximately 5% of them singletons; the top ten hold approximately 10%. This record belongs to a study of spatial heterogeneity in lung cancer. Study outcomes and limitations: Tumors with more nonsynonymous mutations had more expanded intratumoral alpha and beta TCRs.

Time point of the sample: sample taken at primary tumor resection. The sample in question was lung tumor tissue, obtained at surgery. J is TRBJ2-2 and V is TRBV11-1; D ambiguous. The clonotype originates from a female donor with early-stage non-small cell lung cancer. CDR3 nucleotide sequence: TGTGCCAGCTCGGTAAAACGGGTCGGGGAGCTGTTTTTT. Protein sequence: CASSVKRVGELFF.